This entry features one TCR beta chain sequence. This clonotype was detected many times. Its antigen is unknown. Base qualities were left out, and no much larger clone turns up one base away. This sample was taken from a study of regulatory T cells in long-lasting Graves disease (dated by TCRdb to the early 2020s). For the wider study: Antithyroid drugs had been taken for less than 3 months by newly diagnosed Graves' disease patients. Patients with persistent Graves' disease were compared with patients with newly diagnosed Graves' disease using TCR sequencing and RNA sequencing of peripheral blood. The study was registered as a clinical trial and conducted in China. A total of 33 samples were covered by TCR sequencing, comprising approximately 13 persistent and around 20 newly diagnosed Graves' disease patients.

Preparation of the library involved multiplex PCR. Sequencing relied on an Illumina HiSeq 4000. CDR3 regions were amplified by Arm-PCR with iRepertoire HTBI primers to construct TCR beta libraries. Before sequencing, the PCR products underwent gel purification. The published analysis was carried out like this. Gene usage analysis of CDR3 amino acid clonotypes relied on the approximately 62 TRBV and about 15 TRBJ segments identified across samples. COPE and FqMerger were used to merge filtered high-quality paired reads into contigs. BLAST was used to align contigs to the IMGT TRBV, TRBD and TRBJ reference genes, and CDR3 was defined following IMGT. Any clonotype with a frequency above 0.1% was classified as a highly expanded clone. Shannon entropy was used to measure repertoire diversity, and the Gini coefficient was used to measure V-J evenness. Public clonotypes were defined as clonotypes shared by more than one individual. The raw public data were reprocessed by TCRdb itself: fastp quality trimming at Q25, MiXCR clonotype calling, in-frame beta chains only. When rows share a CDR3 protein, they turn into one entry using the most common DNA and genes. The V and J calls and clone size come from TCRdb's table, not from the authors' own analysis. The sample includes approximately 400,000 distinct CDR3 sequences, with around 14% observed a single time. The ten top clones hold roughly a sixth of the sample.

What the authors observed across the whole study: Only the TCR beta chain was sequenced and analyzed. Because the primary lesion, thyroid tissue, could not be accessed, the study looked at peripheral blood alone. Compared with newly diagnosed patients, patients with persistent Graves' disease had lower TCR Shannon entropy and fewer highly expanded clones, which suggests clonal expansion. The authors noted that the small sample size was a limitation that may lower accuracy. More public clonotypes were shared among persistent patients (around 3,000) than among newly diagnosed patients (roughly 1,000).

The sample's time point label is to be understood as: newly diagnosed GD, antithyroid drugs for less than 3 months. For both TCR sequencing and RNA sequencing, RNA was extracted from PBMCs in TRIzol. The diagnosis of Graves' disease was made according to American Thyroid Association guidelines. Patients for the study were recruited at an endocrinology department in Xi'an, China. From each patient, about 8.9 milliliters of peripheral blood was collected into an EDTA anticoagulant tube. Ficoll Paque Plus density gradient separation was used to isolate PBMCs, and no additional T cell sorting was done. An Agilent 2100 Bioanalyzer and agarose gel were used to check RNA quality, while a NanoDrop 2000 measured RNA concentration. These same records also appear under a second study, on T cells in Graves' hyperthyroidism and ophthalmopathy. The second investigation adds: Graves' hyperthyroidism was defined as stable when no progression to ophthalmopathy occurred over 18 months of follow-up. Hyperthyroidism patients were aged 18 to 65 years and newly diagnosed, with disease duration of less than 2 months. Exclusion was applied to patients with uncontrolled infections, other autoimmune diseases, pregnancy or lactation. Diagnoses were based on clinical symptoms, serum thyroxine and TRAb, thyroid ultrasound and orbital computed tomography. The TCR CDR3 was subjected to a first round of RT-PCR using the HTBI primer set and the Qiagen OneStep RT-PCR kit. Most expanded thyroid clonotypes (frequency above 0.001) were also detected in blood, a finding suggesting that blood repertoires may reflect thyroid immune responses. A 13 V-J signature model separated ophthalmopathy from stable hyperthyroidism, with roughly 88% sensitivity and about 81% specificity in cross-validation and 80%/75% in testing. During validation, the model predicted progression to ophthalmopathy a median of approximately 6 months ahead of onset, with approximately 71% sensitivity and around 72% specificity. To identify TCR V-J signatures that set the groups apart, the researchers used a discovery cohort of 90 to 100 patients, made up of under 50 with Graves' ophthalmopathy and 57 with stable Graves' hyperthyroidism. Prospective prediction of ophthalmopathy was tested in an independent validation cohort consisting of some 19 hyperthyroidism patients and more than 15 patients who later progressed to ophthalmopathy. For training and testing, the approximately 92 patients in the discovery cohort were randomly divided in a 7:3 ratio. In addition, the study compared T-cell repertoires in thyroid tissue and in blood from several Graves' hyperthyroidism patients. After blood sampling, hyperthyroidism patients were treated with methimazole at a starting dose of 30 mg daily, and ophthalmopathy patients were treated with high-dose intravenous methylprednisolone. The libraries were constructed in a second round of multiplex PCR and then size-selected and purified. The libraries were sequenced on an Illumina HiSeq2000 using paired-end 100 bp reads. SOAPnuke was used to process the raw data, throwing out any read that contained adapters or uncalled bases, had a mean Phred below 15, or lacked an exact constant-primer or identifier match. COPE v1.2.5 was used to merge the high-quality paired reads, and each unique nucleotide sequence was defined as a clonotype. Clonotypes were aligned to IMGT TRBV, TRBD and TRBJ reference segments using MiTCR v1.1. The analysis included only V-J combinations with a frequency above 0.0001, which together covered 99% to 99.2% of the repertoires. The TCS score was defined as F50 (clonal expansion) divided by E x V (chaos), with BLOSUM62-based TCRdist calculated between CDR3 peptides within each V-J. Welch's t-statistics and random forest reduced just over 500 V-J features to 10 to 15, which were used in a naive Bayes classifier (R e1071). No statistical method was used to set the sample size in advance, and investigators knew the group allocation. According to the paper, TCR Vbeta CDR3 sequencing was carried out on some 140 peripheral blood samples, which came from over 40 ophthalmopathy, 75 or so hyperthyroidism and roughly 17 progressor patients.

The material was peripheral blood mononuclear cells (PBMCs), obtained at new diagnosis, from a patient treated with antithyroid drugs. The origin of this receptor is a woman under 40 with Graves disease. Donor details come from another sample of the same person, matched by shared clones.

The DNA sequence reads TGTGCCAGCAGCTTCGCAGGAGGTGGAAACACCATATATTTT. This translates into CASSFAGGGNTIYF. The chain is assembled from TRBV7-2 and TRBJ1-3, with the D gene not clear enough to name. At the junction V is shortened by 3 bases and J by 3 bases, with 9 bases in between. The CDR3 runs 14 residues from the cysteine to the phenylalanine. Solely the CDR3 DNA is kept, with 42 bases framed from the first base. CDR1 is given as SGHTA and CDR2 as FQGNSA, both from the germline V gene. With all but the CDR3 taken from the reference TRBV7-2 and TRBJ1-3 genes, the full variable domain is: GAGVSQSPSNKVTEKGKDVELRCDPISGHTALYWYRQSLGQGLEFLIYFQGNSAPDKSGLPSDRFSAERTGGSVSTLTIQRTQQEDSAVYLCASSFAGGGNTIYFGEGSWLTVV.